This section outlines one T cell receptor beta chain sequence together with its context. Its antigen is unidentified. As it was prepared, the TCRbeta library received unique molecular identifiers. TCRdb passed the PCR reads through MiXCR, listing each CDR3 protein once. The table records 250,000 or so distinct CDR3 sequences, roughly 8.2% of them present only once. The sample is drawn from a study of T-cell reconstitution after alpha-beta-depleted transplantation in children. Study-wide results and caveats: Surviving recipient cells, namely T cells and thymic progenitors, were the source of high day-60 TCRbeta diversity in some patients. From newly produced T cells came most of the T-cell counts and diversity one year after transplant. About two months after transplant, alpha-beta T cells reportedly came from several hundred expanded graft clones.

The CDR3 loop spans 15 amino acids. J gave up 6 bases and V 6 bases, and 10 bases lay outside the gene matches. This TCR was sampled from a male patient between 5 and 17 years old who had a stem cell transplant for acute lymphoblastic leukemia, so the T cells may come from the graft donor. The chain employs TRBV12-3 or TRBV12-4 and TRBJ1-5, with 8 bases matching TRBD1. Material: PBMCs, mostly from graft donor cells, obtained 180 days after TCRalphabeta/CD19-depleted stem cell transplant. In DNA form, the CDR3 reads TGTGCCAGCAGCAGTGGACAGGGAAAATTTCAGCCCCAGCATTTT. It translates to CASSSGQGKFQPQHF.